This section outlines one T cell receptor (beta chain) sequence together with its context. Its antigen is undetermined. The assay was immunoSEQ multiplex PCR, and TCRdb's table has in-frame clones only and misses some. The profile shows about 110,000 clones, around 95% of them singletons. This sample was taken from a study of cytomegalovirus exposure and HLA in healthy donors. Study-wide background: The roughly 660 first-cohort repertoires shared a platform with the approximately 110 validation repertoires, as reported in a later analysis. Broader study findings: A later analysis found first-cohort TCR clusters tended to co-occur in the roughly 120 validation repertoires. Cytomegalovirus association was listed for about 170 TCR beta chains.

Germline V lookup: CDR1 MDHEN, CDR2 SYDVKM. Trimming took 3 bases from V and 4 from J; bases not matched to a gene: 8. The CDR3 runs to 16 residues. The origin of this receptor is a woman under 30 in good health and CMV-seronegative. Sequenced: PBMCs. V usage is TRBV28 and J usage is TRBJ1-5, with 8 bases fitting TRBD1. CDR3 sequence (DNA): TGTGCCAGCAGTTTGGCCGGACAGGGAGGAAATCAGCCCCAGCATTTT. Residues: CASSLAGQGGNQPQHF.